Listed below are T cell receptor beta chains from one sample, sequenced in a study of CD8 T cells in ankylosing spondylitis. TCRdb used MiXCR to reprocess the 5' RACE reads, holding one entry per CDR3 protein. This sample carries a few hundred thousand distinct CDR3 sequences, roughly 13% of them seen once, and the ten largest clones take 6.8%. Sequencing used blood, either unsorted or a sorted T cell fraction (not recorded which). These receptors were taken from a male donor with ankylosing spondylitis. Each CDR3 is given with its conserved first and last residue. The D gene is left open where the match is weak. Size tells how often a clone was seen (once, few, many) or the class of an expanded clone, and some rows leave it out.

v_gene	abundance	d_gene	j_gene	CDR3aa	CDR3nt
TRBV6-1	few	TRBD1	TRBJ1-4	CASRGTGATNEKLFF	TGTGCCAGCAGGGGGACAGGGGCAACTAATGAAAAACTGTTTTTT
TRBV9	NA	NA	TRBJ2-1	CASSANLLPIGNEQFF	TGTGCCAGCAGCGCCAATCTACTTCCGATCGGCAATGAGCAGTTCTTC
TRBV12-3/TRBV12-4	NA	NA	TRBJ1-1	CASSFRSSPDTEAFF	TGTGCCAGCAGTTTTCGGAGCTCACCGGACACTGAAGCTTTCTTT
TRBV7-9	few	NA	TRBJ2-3	CASSLRRGDTDTQYF	TGTGCCAGCAGCTTAAGGCGGGGTGACACAGATACGCAGTATTTT
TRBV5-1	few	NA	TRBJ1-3	CASSLGAYGTGNTIYF	TGCGCCAGCAGCTTGGGCGCGTACGGGACTGGAAACACCATATATTTT
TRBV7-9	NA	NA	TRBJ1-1	CASSHPTQDSGTEAFF	TGTGCCAGCAGCCATCCGACTCAAGACTCAGGCACTGAAGCTTTCTTT
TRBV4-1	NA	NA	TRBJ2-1	CASSPRRSREFNEQFF	TGCGCCAGCAGCCCCCGGAGGAGCAGGGAATTCAATGAGCAGTTCTTC
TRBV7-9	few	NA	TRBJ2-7	CASSSGESKQYF	TGTGCCAGCAGCTCCGGGGAGTCTAAGCAGTACTTC
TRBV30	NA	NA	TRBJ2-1	CAWSVIFTVKNEQFF	TGTGCCTGGAGTGTAATATTCACAGTAAAAAATGAGCAGTTCTTC
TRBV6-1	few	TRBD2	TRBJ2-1	CASPAGASSYNEQFF	TGTGCCAGCCCAGCGGGGGCTAGCTCCTACAATGAGCAGTTCTTC
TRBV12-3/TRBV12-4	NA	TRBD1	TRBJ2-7	CASSSPGTGFGGGEQYF	TGTGCCAGCAGTTCACCCGGGACAGGGTTCGGGGGTGGCGAGCAGTACTTC
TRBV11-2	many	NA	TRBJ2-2	CASSLSPSNTGELFF	TGTGCCAGCAGCTTAAGTCCCAGCAACACCGGGGAGCTGTTTTTT
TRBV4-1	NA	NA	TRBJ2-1	CASRGRQISSYNEQFF	TGCGCCAGCAGGGGAAGGCAGATAAGCTCCTACAATGAGCAGTTCTTC
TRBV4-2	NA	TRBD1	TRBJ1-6	CASSQDMTGGGSPLHF	TGTGCCAGCAGCCAAGATATGACAGGGGGCGGATCACCCCTCCACTTT
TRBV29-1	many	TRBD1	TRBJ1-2	CSVSKPGQGNYGYTF	TGCAGCGTTAGTAAACCGGGACAGGGGAACTATGGCTACACCTTC
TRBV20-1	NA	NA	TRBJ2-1	CSARTDYNEQFF	TGCAGTGCTCGGACGGACTACAATGAGCAGTTCTTC
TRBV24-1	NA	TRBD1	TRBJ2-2	CATRQGATGELFF	TGTGCCACCAGGCAGGGGGCAACCGGGGAGCTGTTTTTT
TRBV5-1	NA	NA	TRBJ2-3	CASGGNKDTQYF	TGCGCCAGCGGGGGGAATAAGGATACGCAGTATTTT
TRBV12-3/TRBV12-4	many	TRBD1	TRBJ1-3	CASSLTGGGNTIYF	TGTGCCAGCAGCTTGACAGGGGGGGGAAACACCATATATTTT
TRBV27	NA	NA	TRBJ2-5	CASSPWGQETQYF	TGTGCCAGCAGTCCATGGGGCCAAGAGACCCAGTACTTC
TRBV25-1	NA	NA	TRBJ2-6	CASSEFGFAGANVLTF	TGTGCCAGCAGTGAATTCGGATTCGCTGGGGCCAACGTCCTGACTTTC
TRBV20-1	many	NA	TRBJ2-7	CSGRELPYEQYF	TGCAGTGGCCGGGAGCTACCCTACGAGCAGTACTTC
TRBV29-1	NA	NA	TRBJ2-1	CSVIVLGMQFF	TGCAGCGTTATTGTTTTGGGGATGCAGTTCTTC
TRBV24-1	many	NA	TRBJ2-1	CATSRTEGVNEQFF	TGTGCCACCAGTCGGACAGAGGGTGTCAATGAGCAGTTCTTC
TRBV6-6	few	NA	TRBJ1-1	CASSQGPHTEAFF	TGTGCCAGCAGCCAGGGACCGCACACTGAAGCTTTCTTT
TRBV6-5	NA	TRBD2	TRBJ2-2	CARLPGLATNTGELFF	TGTGCCAGATTACCGGGACTAGCGACGAACACCGGGGAGCTGTTTTTT
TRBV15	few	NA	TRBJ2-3	CATSRDVAGRDTQYF	TGTGCCACCAGCAGAGATGTGGCAGGGAGAGATACGCAGTATTTT
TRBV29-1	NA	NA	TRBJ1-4	CSVAGDGQKLSF	TGCAGCGTTGCTGGGGACGGGCAAAAACTGTCTTTT
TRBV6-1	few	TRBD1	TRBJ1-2	CASRIGQGVYGYTF	TGTGCCAGCAGGATCGGACAGGGTGTCTATGGCTACACCTTC
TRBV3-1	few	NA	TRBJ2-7	CASSRGDGEQYF	TGTGCCAGCAGCCGGGGGGACGGGGAGCAGTACTTC
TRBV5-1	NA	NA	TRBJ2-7	CASSLTVGLYEQYF	TGCGCCAGCAGCTTGACAGTCGGCCTCTACGAGCAGTACTTC
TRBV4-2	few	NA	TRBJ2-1	CASSHSWGGWGNEQFF	TGTGCCAGCAGCCACTCGTGGGGAGGATGGGGCAATGAGCAGTTCTTC
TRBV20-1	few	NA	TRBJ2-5	CSAINRGRETQYF	TGCAGTGCCATAAATCGGGGCAGAGAGACCCAGTACTTC
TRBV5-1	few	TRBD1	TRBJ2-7	CASSLVHETGNHEQYF	TGCGCCAGCAGCTTGGTACATGAGACAGGGAACCACGAGCAGTACTTC
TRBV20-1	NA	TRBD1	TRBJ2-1	CSAAGTGGINEQFF	TGCAGTGCTGCCGGGACAGGGGGTATCAATGAGCAGTTCTTC
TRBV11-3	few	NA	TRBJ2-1	CASSYGQRNIDEQFF	TGTGCCAGCAGCTACGGGCAGCGGAACATTGATGAGCAGTTCTTC
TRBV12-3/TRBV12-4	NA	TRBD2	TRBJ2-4	CACRPRGLAVEGGGNIQYF	TGTGCCTGCAGGCCCAGGGGACTAGCGGTCGAAGGCGGAGGGAACATTCAGTACTTC
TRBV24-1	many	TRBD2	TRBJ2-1	CATGRGNEQFF	TGTGCCACCGGGCGGGGGAATGAGCAGTTCTTC
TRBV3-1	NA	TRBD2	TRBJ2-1	CASSHRGDTPLRRASGRVDEQFF	TGTGCCAGCAGTCATCGAGGGGACACTCCGTTACGGCGGGCTAGCGGGAGGGTAGATGAGCAGTTCTTC
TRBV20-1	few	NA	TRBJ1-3	CSARPAGSGNTIYF	TGCAGTGCTAGGCCCGCAGGATCTGGAAACACCATATATTTT
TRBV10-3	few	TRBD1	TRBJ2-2	CAISHRGQTGELFF	TGTGCCATCAGTCACAGGGGGCAAACCGGGGAGCTGTTTTTT
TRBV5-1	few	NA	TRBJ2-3	CASSSTRAATDTQYF	TGCGCCAGCAGCTCCACCCGAGCGGCCACAGATACGCAGTATTTT
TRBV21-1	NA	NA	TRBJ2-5	CASSRGVSGILLKRSQYF	TGTGCCAGCAGCAGGGGGGTAAGCGGGATCCTTCTCAAGAGGTCCCAGTACTTC
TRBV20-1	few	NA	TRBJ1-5	CSARWEGRGLGNQPQHF	TGCAGTGCTAGGTGGGAAGGGAGAGGGTTGGGCAATCAGCCCCAGCATTTT
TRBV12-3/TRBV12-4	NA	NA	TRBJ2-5	CASSLIEAPQETQYF	TGTGCCAGCAGTTTAATCGAGGCCCCCCAAGAGACCCAGTACTTC
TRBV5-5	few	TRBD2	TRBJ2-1	CASSPRIAGGGGDEQFF	TGTGCCAGCAGCCCCCGGATAGCGGGAGGAGGGGGCGATGAGCAGTTCTTC
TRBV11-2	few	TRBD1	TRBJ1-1	CASSPGGTYTEAFF	TGTGCCAGCAGCCCAGGGGGCACGTACACTGAAGCTTTCTTT
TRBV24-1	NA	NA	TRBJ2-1	CATSDLEAGAYNEQFF	TGTGCCACCAGTGATTTGGAGGCGGGGGCTTACAATGAGCAGTTCTTC
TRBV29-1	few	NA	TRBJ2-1	CSVVTAVDHNEQFF	TGCAGCGTTGTGACAGCGGTAGATCACAATGAGCAGTTCTTC
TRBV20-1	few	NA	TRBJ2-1	CSARQGSSYNEQFF	TGCAGTGCTAGACAGGGGAGCTCCTACAATGAGCAGTTCTTC
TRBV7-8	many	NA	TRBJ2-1	CASSSRTNMVQQFF	TGTGCCAGCAGCTCCCGGACCAATATGGTGCAGCAGTTCTTC
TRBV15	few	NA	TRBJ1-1	CATSRDGGYTEAFF	TGTGCCACCAGCAGAGATGGAGGGTACACTGAAGCTTTCTTT
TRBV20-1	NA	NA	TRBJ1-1	CSARSGGLAEAFF	TGCAGTGCTAGATCAGGAGGTTTGGCTGAAGCTTTCTTT
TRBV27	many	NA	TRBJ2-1	CASSLGQGREQFF	TGTGCCAGCAGTTTAGGGCAGGGTCGTGAGCAGTTCTTC